This T cell receptor (beta chain) came from a study of blood T cell repertoires in COVID-19. Study as a whole: Sites across the United States, Italy and Spain contributed samples from acute and convalescent COVID-19. The analysed material was cDNA or gDNA that came from T cells, B-cell-depleted T cells, or PBMCs.

This clone occurred once. In the source study's methods: For nucleated cells, counts were estimated from reference gene primer amplification. The method was immunoSEQ multiplex PCR; TCRdb's version includes in-frame clones alone and lacks a portion of them. That table is the source of V, J and clone size, and D and trimming were worked out from the DNA. The table lists about 170,000 clones, 85% to 90% of them singletons, with roughly 7% in the top ten. The V gene end was trimmed by 7 bases and the J gene end by 3 bases; junction bases not matched to a gene: 6. The CDR3 spans 13 residues. Per germline, CDR1 SGHRS and CDR2 YFSETQ.

This rearrangement joins TRBV5-1 to TRBJ2-7; 8 nucleotides match TRBD2. The sample was peripheral blood. The source of this sequence is a man aged 50 to 59 with active or convalescent COVID-19. Here the CDR3 DNA reads TGCGCCAGCGGAGCGGGAGATGGCTACGAGCAGTACTTC. It is translated as CASGAGDGYEQYF.